This TCR beta chain was captured by sequencing in a study of T cell responses to AZD1222 COVID-19 vaccine. For this clone: Its cognate antigen is unknown.

Notes on the study in general: Spike was spanned by vaccine-associated CD4 TCRs, with dominance at 160-218 and 743-854. Two doses of AZD1222 preceded a rise in Spike-specific TCR breadth and depth.

Deletions cut 4 bases from V and 3 bases from J, with 21 bases between. The CDR3 runs to 17 residues. The germline CDR1 and CDR2 sequences are MGHRA and YSYEKL. Sequencing used immunoSEQ multiplex PCR; TCRdb keeps in-frame clones, though not all of them. The sample contains 95,000 to 100,000 clones, approximately 88% of which appear only once. The sample here was peripheral blood, taken 28 days after the second AZD1222 dose. The TCR was taken from an adult who received the AZD1222 COVID-19 vaccine. The chain employs TRBV4-1 and TRBJ2-5, with D perhaps matching TRBD1 or TRBD2 (6 bases each). In DNA form, the CDR3 reads TGCGCCAGCAGCCCAGGGGTAGCGGAGCCCTGGGAAGAGACCCAGTACTTC. Amino acid sequence: CASSPGVAEPWEETQYF.